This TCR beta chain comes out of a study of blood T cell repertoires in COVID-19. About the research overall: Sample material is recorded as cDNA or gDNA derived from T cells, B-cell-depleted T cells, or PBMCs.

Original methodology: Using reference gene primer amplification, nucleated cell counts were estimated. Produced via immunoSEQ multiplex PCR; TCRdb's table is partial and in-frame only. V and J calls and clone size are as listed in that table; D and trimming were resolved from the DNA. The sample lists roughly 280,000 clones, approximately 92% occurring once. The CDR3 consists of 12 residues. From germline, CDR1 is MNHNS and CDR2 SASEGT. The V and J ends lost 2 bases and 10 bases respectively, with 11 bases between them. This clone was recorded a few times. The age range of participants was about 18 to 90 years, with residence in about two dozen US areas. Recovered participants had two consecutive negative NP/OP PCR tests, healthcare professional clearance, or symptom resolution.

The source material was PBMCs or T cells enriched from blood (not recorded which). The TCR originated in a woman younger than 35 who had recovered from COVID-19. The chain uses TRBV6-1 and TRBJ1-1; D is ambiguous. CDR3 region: CASSEWALGAFF. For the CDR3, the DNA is TGTGCCAGCAGTGAATGGGCGTTGGGAGCTTTCTTT.